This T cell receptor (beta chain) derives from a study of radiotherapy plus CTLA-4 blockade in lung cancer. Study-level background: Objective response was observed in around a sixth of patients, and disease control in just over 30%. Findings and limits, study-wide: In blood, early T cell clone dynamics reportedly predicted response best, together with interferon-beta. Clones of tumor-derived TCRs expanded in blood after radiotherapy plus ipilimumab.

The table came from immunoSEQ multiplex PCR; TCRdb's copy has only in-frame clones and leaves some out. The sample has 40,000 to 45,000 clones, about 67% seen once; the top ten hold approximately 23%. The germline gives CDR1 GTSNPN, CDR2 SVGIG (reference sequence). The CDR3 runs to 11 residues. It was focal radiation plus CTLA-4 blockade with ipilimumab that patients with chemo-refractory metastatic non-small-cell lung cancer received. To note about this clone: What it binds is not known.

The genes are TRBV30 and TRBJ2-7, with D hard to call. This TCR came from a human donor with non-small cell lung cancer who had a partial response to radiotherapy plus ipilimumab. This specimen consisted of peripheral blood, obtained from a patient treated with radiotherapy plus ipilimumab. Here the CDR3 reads CAFAASYEQYF. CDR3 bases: TGTGCTTTCGCGGCTTCCTACGAGCAGTACTTC. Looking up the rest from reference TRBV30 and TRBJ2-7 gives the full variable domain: SQTIHQWPATLVQPVGSPLSLECTVEGTSNPNLYWYRQAAGRGLQLLFYSVGIGQISSEVPQNLSASRPQDRQFILSSKKLLLSDSGFYLCAFAASYEQYFGPGTRLTVT.